The T cell receptor (beta chain) described here comes from a study of T cell repertoires in cytomegalovirus infection (dated by TCRdb to about 2019). The study in broad terms: Because public TCR beta signatures pointed to carriage of CMV infection together with the matching HLA type, the HLA type of each donor mattered for the analysis.

Beyond this particular receptor, the publication reports: The ex vivo response was dominated by HLA-C-restricted CMV-specific TCR beta clonotypes, which also provided the single most frequent clonotype in two of eight donors. Cumulative frequency of public TCR beta family members discriminated carriers of CMV infection plus the relevant HLA type in this cohort and an independent 352-donor cohort.

This clonotype has a handful of counts. This clone's antigen is unknown. No base qualities exist here, and no much larger clone lies one base off it. The reads were generated on an Illumina HiSeq 1500. TCRdb trimmed public reads at Q25 via fastp, called clones via MiXCR and kept in-frame beta chains. Rows are unified per CDR3 protein, each entry keeping the most common DNA and genes. The table for this sample lists around 350,000 distinct CDR3 sequences; 15% to 20% of them were counted only once. In total, the top ten clones hold less than 9.5% of the sample. The cysteine opens and the phenylalanine closes a CDR3 of 14 amino acids. The DNA shown is the 42-base CDR3, in frame from base 1. Deletion took 5 bases off V and 5 bases off J, with a span of 15 bases between the germline ends.

The material sequenced was PBMCs. The sequence was collected from a human donor in good health (CMV status not recorded). Some clones in this sample may be carry-over from other donors' samples. The chain employs TRBV12-3 or TRBV12-4 and TRBJ1-1; tentative D gene TRBD1, with 6 bases matching. The base sequence is TGTGCCAGCAGTCACGAGATTCAGGGGACTGAAGCTTTCTTT. Its protein reads: CASSHEIQGTEAFF.